Below, one TCR beta chain is given with its context. The antigen is not known. This record comes from a study of cytomegalovirus exposure and HLA in healthy donors. Study observations and caveats: Presence/absence analysis assumed near-uniform sequencing depth across donors.

The PCR made use of 60 Vbeta and 13 Jbeta primers. The assay was immunoSEQ multiplex PCR, and TCRdb's table has in-frame clones only and misses some. The sample lists approximately 240,000 clones; approximately 80% were seen once. The CDR3 consists of 14 residues. The V and J ends lost 4 bases and 7 bases respectively, with 15 bases between them. Germline V gives CDR1 SGHNT, CDR2 YYREEE (reference sequence). This clonotype was obtained from a woman between 40 and 55 years old in good health and CMV-seronegative. The chain employs TRBV5-4 and TRBJ2-1; possible D gene TRBD2, 6 bases. Sequencing was performed on PBMCs. The CDR3 sequence is CASSGETSLNEQFF. The CDR3 bases are TGTGCCAGCAGCGGTGAGACTAGTCTGAATGAGCAGTTCTTC.